This T cell receptor beta chain was observed in a study of cytomegalovirus exposure and HLA in healthy donors (dated by TCRdb to 2015 to 2018). Looking at the study overall: An earlier analysis of approximately 640 of the donors reported 250 to 300 Gb of sequence data and roughly 110 million unique TCR beta sequences from 150 million to 200 million T cells. An early release that covered more than 550 HLA-typed donors contained 300 to 350 gigabases of sequencing data and tens of millions of unique TCR sequences. Among the roughly 400 genotyped donors, around 81% belonged to the genetic ancestry cluster associated with self-reported Caucasian donors. The aim of the study was to test whether cataloging public T cell receptors could identify signatures of past pathogen exposure. The study profiled the T cell repertoires of 500 to 800 subjects by immunosequencing and related them to cytomegalovirus serostatus. In addition to the first cohort of around 670 subjects, a separate validation cohort of 100 to 150 different subjects was used. To predict cytomegalovirus infection status, the study combined high-throughput TCR immunosequencing, statistical association of individual TCRs with disease status, and machine learning. To study patterns of TCR occurrence, a later analysis re-analyzed previously published TCR beta repertoires from 500 to 850 donors and added high-resolution HLA genotyping. Rather than using new phenotypic data, the later analysis identified candidate immune exposures from TCR beta sequences and from how often those sequences occurred across donors. To decide whether each TCR beta V gene segment behaved as functional or pseudogenic, an earlier analysis of approximately 590 of the donors relied on high-throughput TCR beta sequencing. Donor age, sex, ethnicity and CMV serostatus were collected together with the repertoire data. Genome-wide SNP genotypes for about three fifths of the roughly 700 donors were used in a later genetic analysis, which treated that subset as a discovery cohort. All discovery cohort repertoires had been generated on a single sequencing platform. HLA typing covered class I and class II loci at four-digit resolution. The number of typed donors differed by locus: 629-630 for A, B, C, DRB1 and DQB1; 500 to 550 for DQA1; fewer than 610 for DPA1; and some 450 for DPB1. Four or five DR-DQ haplotypes were handled as single units for association and clustering because linkage in the cohort was strong. Across approximately 420 genotyped donors of the cohort, an average of approximately 220,000 unique TCR beta nucleotide sequences per donor were sequenced, and around 19% of those sequences were non-productive.

The paper as a whole reports these results and caveats: The study gave a list of under 200 TCR beta chains associated with cytomegalovirus. According to a later genetic analysis, donors in an Asian-associated ancestry cluster had fewer N-insertions in productive TCRs than the approximately 700-donor mean. A later analysis reported that several top co-occurrence clusters appeared linked to parvovirus B19, influenza, CMV and Epstein-Barr virus. In a later genetic analysis, a missense DCLRE1C variant was associated with V-gene and J-gene trimming of TCR beta chains, and the association was replicated in an independent cohort. Immune exposure information for the cohort was limited to CMV serostatus. A few of the identified cytomegalovirus-associated TCR beta chains were confirmed in vitro to be specific for cytomegalovirus antigens. Roughly uniform sequencing depth across donors was assumed in presence/absence analyses, although this assumption may not hold. A cluster of highly shared sequence variants was judged likely to represent a technical artifact of the sequencing pipeline. Broadly in line with IMGT annotations, most TCR beta V segments showed up in productive rearrangements about 87% or about 30% of the time in an earlier analysis of several hundred of the donors. HLA typing was unavailable for some donors at each locus, so association tests used only the typed subset. The 87-base-pair reads could not distinguish some IMGT-functional V segments, including TRBV6-2 and TRBV6-3, so those segments were excluded. A later analysis found that HLA-associated TCR beta chains were more clonally expanded and had lower generation probabilities than equally common non-associated chains. The classifier was reported to diagnose cytomegalovirus status with high specificity and sensitivity in both the original cohort and the validation cohort. Only TCR beta chains were sequenced in this cohort, and the absence of alpha or paired-chain data limited detectable features. Correlated functional status among segregating V segments might be attributable to linkage disequilibrium, but an unknown experimental factor could not be ruled out. While some public TCRs were present in many individuals, most TCR sequences turned up only very rarely across donors. According to a later analysis, most CMV-associated TCR beta chains appeared to be HLA-restricted, and the HLA associations seemed to be driven largely by CMV exposure. Strong co-occurrence of HLA alleles, especially DR and DQ, made assigning TCR associations to individual alleles difficult. A further reported finding was that TCR beta sequences accurately predicted the HLA-A and HLA-B alleles for most subjects in the first cohort. The authors suggested that the approach could potentially be generalized to other disease states and immunological phenotypes. Specific HLA alleles were associated with around 18,000 TCR beta sequences at a false discovery rate of 0.05 in a later analysis. Because counts were too low, about 15 rarely observed V segments, including chromosome 9 orphons, were left out of the earlier analysis of a few hundred of the donors. According to a later analysis, TCR association rates differed among HLA loci, with DRB1 alleles showing the most associated TCRs and HLA-C alleles showing the fewest.

The cohort consisted of some 670 healthy bone marrow donors. All cohort members were sampled while nominally healthy, although unrecorded immune exposures were likely present. The donor was CMV seropositive and belonged to the group of about 290 seropositive cohort members. A peripheral blood sample was collected from each donor, and TCR beta sequencing was performed on peripheral blood mononuclear cells. Genomic DNA was extracted from the blood cell samples with the Qiagen DNeasy Blood Extraction Kit. V ends up 0 bases short and J 1 base short, with an unmatched junction base count of 3. Reading the germline V gene gives CDR1 SGHRS and CDR2 YFSETQ. The CDR3 starts with the cysteine, ends with the phenylalanine, and has 17 residues. CDR3 DNA is the only sequence kept; it has 51 bases, read in frame from the first base. The library was built by means of the immunoSEQ multiplex PCR assay. For the multiplex PCR, a mixture combining 60 forward primers for TCR Vbeta segments and 13 reverse primers for TCR Jbeta segments was used. The CDR3 region of rearranged TCR beta genes was amplified from genomic DNA with a multiplex PCR assay. The Illumina HiSeq System was used to sequence the amplified TCR beta libraries as 87-base-pair reads. Under the source paper's analysis protocol: In a later analysis, 80 million or so unique TCR beta chains were counted across the roughly 610 repertoires, and approximately 9.9 million of these chains were shared by at least two donors. To remove PCR and sequencing errors, raw reads were error-corrected and collapsed into unique sequences using a nearest-neighbor algorithm that merged closely related sequences. Alignment of CDR3 sequences to IMGT reference sequences was used to assign V, D and J gene segments. For a sequence to be retained, a match of at least six nucleotides was required to both a V gene segment and a J gene segment. A rearrangement counted as productive if the CDR3 had no stop codons and remained in frame with V and J, and every other rearrangement counted as non-productive. CDR3 was defined according to IMGT convention as the region running from the second conserved V-encoded cysteine to the conserved J-encoded phenylalanine. The earlier analysis of about 530 of the donors excluded any sequence lacking an unambiguous match to a single V gene segment. In an earlier analysis of about 590 of the donors, a V segment was called functional when productive rearrangements were above 56.7%, and segregating when the standard deviation between donors exceeded 5%. A statistical classification framework was developed to diagnose cytomegalovirus status using the catalog of TCR beta chain sequences. In a later analysis, TCR nucleotide sequences were compared against IMGT/GENE-DB human TR gene sequences so that V and J genes could be assigned. In a later analysis, CDR3 sequences and most-parsimonious VDJ recombination scenarios were assigned using the TCRdist pipeline. In a later analysis, each TCR beta chain was defined by its CDR3 amino acid sequence together with its V-gene family, and reads lacking a unique V-gene family were excluded. In a later analysis, 500 to 700 highly shared, low-generation-probability nucleotide sequences were removed to address suspected cross-contamination and a sequencing artifact. In a later analysis, a clonal expansion index was calculated for each public chain from normalized within-repertoire ranks of inferred template counts. In a later analysis, generation probabilities were computed with a VDJ recombination model fitted to out-of-frame rearrangements, and the resulting probabilities were checked against IGoR. In a later analysis, TCR-TCR, TCR-HLA and TCR-CMV co-occurrence was scored with hypergeometric tests, and a repertoire-size bias correction was applied to TCR pairs. To estimate false discovery rates, a later analysis permuted the HLA or CMV assignments 20 times. In a later analysis, co-occurring TCRs were grouped using DBSCAN, and TCRdist sequence similarity was added for clustering within HLA-allele-positive subsets. Co-occurrence clustering excluded repertoires with fewer than 30,000 or more than 120,000 public chains, plus five with anomalous nucleotide sharing. TCRdb took this table from immuneACCESS and kept in-frame rearrangements with V and J called. Such tables lack part of the clones; where checked against another copy, unresolved V genes explain under half of the gap, and the rest is unexplained. From that table come the V and J calls and clone size; the DNA was used to work out D and trimming. This sample has roughly 170,000 clones in its table, and around 80% of those were observed once. Roughly 1.4% of the sample is held by the ten biggest clonotypes.

In the case of this clone: Its antigen has not been determined. Per-nucleotide qualities are absent, and no much larger clonotype sits a single base away.

The TCR sequence derives from a woman aged 30 to 39 in good health and CMV-seropositive. Sequencing was done on a sample of PBMCs. The chain is assembled from TRBV5-1 and TRBJ2-6, and 8 junction bases match TRBD1. The sequenced DNA is TGCGCCAGCAGCTTGGTAGGACAGGGATCTGGGGCCAACGTCCTGACTTTC. Its translation is CASSLVGQGSGANVLTF.